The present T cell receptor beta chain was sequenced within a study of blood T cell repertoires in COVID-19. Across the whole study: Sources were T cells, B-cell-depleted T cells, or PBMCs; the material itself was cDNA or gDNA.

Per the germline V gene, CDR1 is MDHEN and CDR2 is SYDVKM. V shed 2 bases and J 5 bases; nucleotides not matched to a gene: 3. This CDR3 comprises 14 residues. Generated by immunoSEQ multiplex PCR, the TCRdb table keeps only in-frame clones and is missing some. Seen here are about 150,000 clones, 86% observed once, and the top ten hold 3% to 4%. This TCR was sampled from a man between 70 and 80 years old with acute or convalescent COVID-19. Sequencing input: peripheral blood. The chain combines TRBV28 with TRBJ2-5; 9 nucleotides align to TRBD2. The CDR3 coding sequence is TGTGCCAGCAGTTTAGGGCTAGCGGGGGAGACCCAGTACTTC. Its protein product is CASSLGLAGETQYF.